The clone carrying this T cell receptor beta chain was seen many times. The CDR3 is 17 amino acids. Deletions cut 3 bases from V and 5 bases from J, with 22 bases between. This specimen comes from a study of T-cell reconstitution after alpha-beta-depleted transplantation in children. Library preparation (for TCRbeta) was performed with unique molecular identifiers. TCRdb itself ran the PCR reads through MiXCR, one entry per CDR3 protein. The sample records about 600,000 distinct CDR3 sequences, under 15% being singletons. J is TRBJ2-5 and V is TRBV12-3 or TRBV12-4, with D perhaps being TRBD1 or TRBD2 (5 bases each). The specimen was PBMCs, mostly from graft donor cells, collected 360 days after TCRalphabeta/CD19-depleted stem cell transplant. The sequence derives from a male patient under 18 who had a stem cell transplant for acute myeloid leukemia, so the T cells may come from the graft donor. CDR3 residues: CASSFLTGTPGGETQYF. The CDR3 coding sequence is TGTGCCAGCAGTTTTCTGACCGGGACGCCCGGTGGGGAGACCCAGTACTTC.